Presented here are 21 T cell receptor beta chains from one specimen sequenced in a study of shared clonotypes between healthy human individuals. Clones were read by immunoSEQ multiplex PCR, and TCRdb kept only the in-frame ones, dropping some. The table includes about 480,000 clones, 79% detected once. Sequenced: PBMCs. The receptors stem from a woman between 35 and 50 years old in good health. Some clones in this sample may be carry-over from other donors' samples.

Turning to this clone: One end of the junction does not line up with germline, which may come from a read error. The chain is built from TRBV29-1 and TRBJ2-7, with D possibly being TRBD2 (6 bases). The length of the CDR3 is 12 residues. Germline V gives CDR1 SQVTM, CDR2 ANQGSEA. This chain's CDR3 is CSAGDGGYEQYF. CDR3 in DNA: TGCAGCGCGGGGGACGGGGGATACGAACAGTACTTC.

This chain joins TRBV7-2 and TRBJ2-5; 7 bases are shared with TRBD2. Germline V CDR1 and CDR2: SGHTA, FQGNSA. The length of the CDR3 is 15 residues. V lost 5 bases to trimming and J lost 0 bases; unmatched junction nucleotides: 6. CDR3 residues: CASSPGTTNQETQYF. Written as DNA, the CDR3 is TGTGCCAGCAGCCCCGGGACTACCAACCAAGAGACCCAGTACTTC.

The chain recombines TRBV5-4 with TRBJ2-1; 9 nucleotides align to TRBD1. The CDR3 is 11 residues long. The germline V gene has CDR1 SGHNT and CDR2 YYREEE (reference sequence). V gave up 5 bases and J gave up 12 bases; unmatched junction bases: 3. CDR3 nucleotide sequence: TGTGCCAGCAGTGAGACAGGGGGGCAGTTCTTC. Protein sequence: CASSETGGQFF.

In the case of this clone: The identical CDR3 is also encoded by other nucleotide sequences in the sample. The chain joins TRBV7-8 to TRBJ1-5; D remains unclear. Germline CDR1 is SGHVS and CDR2 is FQNEAQ. The germline V and J ends were trimmed by 2 bases and 0 bases, with 5 bases remaining between them. CDR3 length: 14 amino acids. This CDR3 reads CASSLRGSNQPQHF. The CDR3 nucleotides read TGTGCCAGCAGCTTACGGGGTAGCAATCAGCCCCAGCATTTT.

The chain combines TRBV6-1 with TRBJ2-7, with TRBD2 matching over 7 bases. The CDR3 totals 14 residues. Trimming took 0 bases from V and 3 from J; bases not matched to a gene: 2. Looked up from germline, CDR1 is MNHNS and CDR2 is SASEGT. CDR3 DNA: TGTGCCAGCAGTGAAGCGGGGGGGGACTACGAGCAGTACTTC. This sequence encodes CASSEAGGDYEQYF.

CDR3 amino acids: CASSSTGLDTEAFF. Written as DNA, the CDR3 is TGTGCCAGCAGTTCTACAGGGTTGGACACTGAAGCTTTCTTT. The gene calls are TRBV28 and TRBJ1-1; TRBD1 is a possible D gene (6 bases). Deletions cut 4 bases from V and 3 bases from J, with 12 bases between. CDR1 and CDR2 from the germline V gene are MDHEN and SYDVKM. The CDR3 runs 14 residues.

This chain joins TRBV7-9 and TRBJ2-7, with 7 bases matching TRBD1. V was pared by 1 base and J by 3 bases, with 3 bases of the junction left unmatched. The CDR3 totals 14 residues. Per germline, CDR1 SEHNR and CDR2 FQNEAQ (reference sequence). CDR3 nucleotides: TGTGCCAGCAGCTTAGTTGGGGACAGCTACGAGCAGTACTTC. Encoded protein: CASSLVGDSYEQYF.

The J gene is TRBJ2-5, the V gene TRBV29-1, with D unresolved. The J call could be wrong; TRBJ2-7 is a better fit for the DNA end. The CDR3 extends over 14 amino acids. Germline CDR1 is SQVTM and CDR2 is ANQGSEA. CDR3 sequence (DNA): TGCAGCGTCCTCCAGACCCTAGGGACCTACGAGCAGTACTTC. It specifies CSVLQTLGTYEQYF.

In nucleotides, the CDR3 is TGTGCCAGCAGCTTAGTTATGGGAGGGACCGGGGAGCTGTTTTTT. It codes for CASSLVMGGTGELFF. The J gene is TRBJ2-2, the V gene TRBV11-3, with 7 bases identical to TRBD2. The trim removed 1 base at V and 5 bases at J, leaving 4 bases unmatched. The CDR3 is 15 amino acids. The germline gives CDR1 SGHNT, CDR2 YENEEA.

This chain links TRBV7-8 with TRBJ1-1; weak D call: TRBD1 (6 bases). CDR1 is SGHVS and CDR2 is FQNEAQ in the germline V gene. This CDR3 spans 15 amino acids. Trimming pared 7 bases from V and 1 base from J, leaving 16 bases between. The DNA of the CDR3 is TGTGCCAGCACCCGGTGGGGGGCGGCGAACACTGAAGCTTTCTTT. This translates into CASTRWGAANTEAFF.

Only one count was recorded for this clone. The V and J genes are TRBV7-9 and TRBJ1-2, with D perhaps TRBD1 (6 bases). V was trimmed by 6 bases and J by 4 bases, leaving 12 bases between them. CDR1 is SEHNR, CDR2 FQNEAQ, per germline (reference sequence). There are 13 residues in the CDR3. The CDR3 region has the DNA TGTGCCAGCAGTTGGGGACAAAGCTATGGCTACACCTTC. Translation gives CASSWGQSYGYTF.

This chain links TRBV7-9 with TRBJ1-1; 8 bases are shared with TRBD1. Losses at the gene ends were 5 bases for V and 12 bases for J; bases not matched to a gene: 8. Germline V gives CDR1 SEHNR, CDR2 FQNEAQ (reference sequence). CDR3 size: 12 residues. CDR3 sequence (DNA): TGTGCCAGCAGCGGCTCGGACAGGGAGCCTTTCTTT. Protein: CASSGSDREPFF. Supplemented by reference TRBV7-9 and TRBJ1-1, the full variable domain reads DTGVSQNPRHKITKRGQNVTFRCDPISEHNRLYWYRQTLGQGPEFLTYFQNEAQLEKSRLLSDRFSAERPKGSFSTLEIQRTEQGDSAMYLCASSGSDREPFFGQGTRLTVV.

The chain uses TRBV29-1 and TRBJ2-5; 10 nucleotides align to TRBD2. The V and J ends lost 7 bases and 2 bases, in that order; junction bases with no gene match: 7. Per germline, CDR1 SQVTM and CDR2 ANQGSEA. There are 14 residues in the CDR3. Written as DNA, the CDR3 is TGCAGCGCAAAAGCGGGAGGGAAACAAGAGACCCAGTACTTC. Its protein is CSAKAGGKQETQYF.

J is TRBJ2-1 and V is TRBV7-2; 12 bases agree with TRBD2. The V gene end was trimmed by 3 bases and the J gene end by 6 bases; junction bases not matched to a gene: 6. The CDR3 contains 16 residues. Germline CDR1 is SGHTA and CDR2 is FQGNSA. CDR3 loop: CASSFRLAGVPNEQFF. CDR3 nucleotide sequence: TGTGCCAGCAGCTTCAGACTAGCGGGAGTCCCCAATGAGCAGTTCTTC.

This clone occurred once. CDR3 nucleotides: TGTGCCAGCAGCCAAGATGGTGGGAGCTCCTACGAGCAGTACTTC. Residues: CASSQDGGSSYEQYF. The chain has TRBV4-2 and TRBJ2-7; a possible D gene is TRBD2 (5 bases). The germline gives CDR1 LGHNA, CDR2 YNFKEQ. The length of the CDR3 is 15 residues. V was pared by 0 bases and J by 0 bases, with 9 bases between.

CDR3 sequence: CATSRGTGVGYTF. The DNA for the CDR3 is TGTGCCACCAGCAGAGGGACTGGTGTAGGCTACACCTTC. V and J are TRBV15 and TRBJ1-2; D uncertain. Trimming took 1 base from V and 8 from J, leaving 11 bases between them. This CDR3 spans 13 amino acids. The germline CDR1 and CDR2 sequences are LNHNV and YYDKDF (reference sequence).

This chain connects TRBV15 to TRBJ1-1, with a weak D call TRBD1 (5 bases). V was pared by 0 bases and J by 7 bases, with 15 bases between. CDR1 is LNHNV and CDR2 is YYDKDF in the germline V gene (reference sequence). The CDR3 consists of 15 residues. CDR3 loop: CATSRDIGAYVEAFF. CDR3 nucleotide sequence: TGTGCCACCAGCAGAGATATAGGGGCCTACGTTGAAGCTTTCTTT.

The rearrangement joins TRBV7-2 to TRBJ2-1, with 7 bases lining up with TRBD1. V gave up 5 bases and J gave up 4 bases; unmatched junction bases: 8. Per germline, CDR1 SGHTA and CDR2 FQGNSA. The CDR3 loop spans 15 amino acids. The CDR3: CASSPQGVRYNEQFF. CDR3 DNA: TGTGCCAGCAGCCCCCAGGGGGTCAGGTACAATGAGCAGTTCTTC.

The chain recombines TRBV14 with TRBJ2-3; 8 bases match TRBD1. The V gene's germline CDR1 is SGHDN and CDR2 FVKESK. Trimming took 2 bases from V and 0 from J; bases not matched to a gene: 7. The CDR3 spans 17 residues. CDR3 nucleotides: TGTGCCAGCAGCCAACCCCGGACAGGGCTTAGCACAGATACGCAGTATTTT. The encoded protein is CASSQPRTGLSTDTQYF.

The V call is TRBV28, the J call TRBJ2-2; 9 positions agree with TRBD1. Germline values: CDR1 MDHEN, CDR2 SYDVKM. This CDR3 spans 16 amino acids. J lost 5 bases, V lost 10 bases, and 14 bases had no gene match. The CDR3, as DNA: TGTGCCACCCTTCCGCCGGGACAGGGATTAACCGGGGAGCTGTTTTTT. This codes for CATLPPGQGLTGELFF.

This clone appeared a single time. The chain combines TRBV4-3 with TRBJ1-2, with D possibly matching TRBD1 (5 bases). V was clipped by 4 bases and J by 4 bases, with 16 bases between them. The length of the CDR3 is 15 residues. Germline lookup yields CDR1 LGHNA and CDR2 YSLEER. CDR3 amino acids: CASSRHGGGSYGYTF. CDR3 DNA: TGCGCCAGCAGCCGTCACGGGGGGGGTAGCTATGGCTACACCTTC.